This entry concerns a single T cell receptor (beta chain). What it recognizes is unknown. CDR1 SGHRS and CDR2 YFSETQ come from the germline V gene. This CDR3 is 14 amino acids long. J lost 4 bases, V lost 0 bases, and 3 bases had no gene match. This sample is drawn from a study of post-analysis software for immune sequencing data. Findings of the study overall: Same-batch preparations were strongly co-clustered by F measure. Controls' normalized Chao1 diversity significantly exceeded that of multiple sclerosis patients. Controls showed lower frequencies than patients for roughly 5 TRBV segments, and TRBV5-6, TRBV5-1 and TRBV20-1 were among these.

The TCR beta cDNA libraries carried unique molecular identifiers. Each batch of about 0.95 to 10 million T cells produced some 450,000 cDNA molecules. TCRdb re-called the PCR reads through MiXCR, storing one row per CDR3 protein. The table shows around 250,000 distinct CDR3 sequences, with around 34% occurring only once. Input material: blood. The TCR sequence derives from a girl aged 5 to 17 with multiple sclerosis. This chain connects TRBV5-1 to TRBJ1-2; 7 positions agree with TRBD1. CDR3 nucleotides: TGCGCCAGCAGCTTGGGACAGGGAACCTATGGCTACACCTTC. Residues: CASSLGQGTYGYTF.